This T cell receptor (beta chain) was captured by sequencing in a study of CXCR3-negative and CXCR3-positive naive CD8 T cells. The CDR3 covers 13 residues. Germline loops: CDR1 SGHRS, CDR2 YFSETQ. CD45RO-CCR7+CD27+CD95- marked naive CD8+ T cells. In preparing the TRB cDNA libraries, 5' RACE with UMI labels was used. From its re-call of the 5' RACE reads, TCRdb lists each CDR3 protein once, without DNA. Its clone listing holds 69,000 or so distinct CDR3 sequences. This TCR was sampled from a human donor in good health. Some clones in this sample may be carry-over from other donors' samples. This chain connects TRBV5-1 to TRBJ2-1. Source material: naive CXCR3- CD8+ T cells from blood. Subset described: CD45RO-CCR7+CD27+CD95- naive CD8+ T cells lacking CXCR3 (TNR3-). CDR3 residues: CASSLVSYNEQFF.